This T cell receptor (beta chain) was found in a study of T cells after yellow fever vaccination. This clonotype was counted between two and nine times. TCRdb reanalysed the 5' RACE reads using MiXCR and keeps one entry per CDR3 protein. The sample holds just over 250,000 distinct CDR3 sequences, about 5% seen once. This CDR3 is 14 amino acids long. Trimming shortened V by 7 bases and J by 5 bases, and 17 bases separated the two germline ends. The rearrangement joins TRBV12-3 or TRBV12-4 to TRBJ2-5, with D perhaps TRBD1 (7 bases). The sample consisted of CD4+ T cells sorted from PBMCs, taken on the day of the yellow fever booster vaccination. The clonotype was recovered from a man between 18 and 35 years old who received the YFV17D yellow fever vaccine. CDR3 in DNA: TGTGCCAGCACAGACAGGGTTGGGAGGGAGACCCAGTACTTC. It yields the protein CASTDRVGRETQYF.